A selection of T cell receptor beta chains follows, all from one sample in a study of cytomegalovirus exposure and HLA in healthy donors. Using immunoSEQ multiplex PCR, the repertoire was profiled, and TCRdb retains in-frame clones only, with some absent. The sample includes roughly 100,000 clones, 65% seen only once; the top ten take over 3.5%. The specimen sequenced was PBMCs. The source is a man aged 25-45 years in good health and CMV-seropositive. Both conserved end residues are trimmed from each CDR3. D genes are given only for firm matches.

v_call,d_call,cdr3_aa
TRBV27,-,ASSLRVFHIQY
TRBV27,-,ASSLRGRVGEQY
TRBV23-1,-,ASSQECMDTGELF
TRBV11-2,TRBD1,ASSFGGQGIEGAF
TRBV6-5,TRBD2,ASSLAGGRWDTQY
TRBV4-1,TRBD2,ASSQGSGGGETQY
TRBV6-5,TRBD2,ASTPAAGGGNEQF
TRBV7-2,-,ASSLGGPGEKLF
TRBV11-2,TRBD2,ASSLPGLAGPTDTQY
TRBV15,TRBD1,ATSSRQGAYEQY
TRBV5-1,TRBD2,ASSLPSGATWDTQY
TRBV5-4,TRBD2,ASTLSGGTSTDTQY
TRBV18,-,ASSLASSSTDTQY
TRBV4-1,TRBD2,ASSLSAGNTGELF
TRBV7-9,-,ASSLGRADGYT